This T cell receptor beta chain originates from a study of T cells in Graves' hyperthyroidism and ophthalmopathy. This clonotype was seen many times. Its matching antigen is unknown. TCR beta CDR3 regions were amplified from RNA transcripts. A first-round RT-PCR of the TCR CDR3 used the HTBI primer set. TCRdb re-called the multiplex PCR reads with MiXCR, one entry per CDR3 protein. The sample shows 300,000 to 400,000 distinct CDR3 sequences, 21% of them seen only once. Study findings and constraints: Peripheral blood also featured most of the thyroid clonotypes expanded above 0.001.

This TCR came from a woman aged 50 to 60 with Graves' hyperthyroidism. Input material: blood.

The CDR3 coding sequence is TGTGCCAGCAGTTGGACAGGGGGCACAGATACGCAGTATTTT. This gives the protein CASSWTGGTDTQYF. The chain is built from TRBV2 and TRBJ2-3, with 9 positions matching TRBD1. V was clipped by 5 bases and J by 1 base; unmatched bases: 1. Per germline, CDR1 SNHLY and CDR2 FYNNEI. The CDR3 runs 14 residues.